This TCR beta chain was identified during a study of radiation and T cells in renal cell carcinoma. This table comes from immunoSEQ multiplex PCR, and its TCRdb copy is limited to in-frame clones, with some not included. The sample has around 16,000 clones, 56% seen once. Treatment denoted: treatment-naive control, cytoreductive nephrectomy. This clone was seen at least ten times. The germline V gene has CDR1 MNHEY and CDR2 SVGAGI. The CDR3 sequence is 15 residues long. Trimming left V 0 bases short and J 2 bases short, with 8 bases between. The V gene is TRBV6-5, the J gene TRBJ2-1; no definite D call. This specimen was tumor tissue, taken from a patient whose treatment was nephrectomy without radiotherapy. The sequence came from a man in his fifties or sixties with renal cell carcinoma. For the CDR3, the DNA is TGTGCCAGCAGTTACTCCTATGGCCCCTACAATGAGCAGTTCTTC. Its protein product is CASSYSYGPYNEQFF.